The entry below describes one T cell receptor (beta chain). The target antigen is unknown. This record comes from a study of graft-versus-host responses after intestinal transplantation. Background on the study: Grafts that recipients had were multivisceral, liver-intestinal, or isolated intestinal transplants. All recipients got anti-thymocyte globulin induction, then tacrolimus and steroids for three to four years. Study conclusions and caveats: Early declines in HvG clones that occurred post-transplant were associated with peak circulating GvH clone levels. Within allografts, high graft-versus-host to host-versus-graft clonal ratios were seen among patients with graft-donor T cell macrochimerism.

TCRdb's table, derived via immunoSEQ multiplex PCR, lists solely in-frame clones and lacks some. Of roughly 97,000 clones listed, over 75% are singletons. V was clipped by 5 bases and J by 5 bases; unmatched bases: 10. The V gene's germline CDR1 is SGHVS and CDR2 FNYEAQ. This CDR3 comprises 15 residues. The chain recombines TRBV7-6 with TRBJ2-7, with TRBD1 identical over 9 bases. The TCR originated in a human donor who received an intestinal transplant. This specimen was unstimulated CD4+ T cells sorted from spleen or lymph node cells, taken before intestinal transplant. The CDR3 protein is CASSPHRDRVHEQYF. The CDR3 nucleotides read TGTGCCAGCAGCCCCCACCGGGACAGGGTCCACGAGCAGTACTTC. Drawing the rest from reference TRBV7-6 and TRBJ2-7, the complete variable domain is GAGVSQSPRYKVTKRGQDVALRCDPISGHVSLYWYRQALGQGPEFLTYFNYEAQQDKSGLPNDRFSAERPEGSISTLTIQRTEQRDSAMYRCASSPHRDRVHEQYFGPGTRLTVT.